This entry features one T cell receptor beta chain sequence. Its matching antigen is unknown. These data are taken from a study of T cells after posttransplantation cyclophosphamide. General study points: Later blood repertoires were often dominated by clones from the donor CD8+ memory compartment.

In germline, CDR1 is SGHVS, CDR2 FQNEAQ. The CDR3 totals 14 residues. V gave up 0 bases and J gave up 8 bases, with 13 bases separating them. TCRdb keeps only in-frame clones here, not all; method: immunoSEQ multiplex PCR. The sample holds 15,000 to 25,000 clones, about nine tenths seen once. Treatment was busulfan-fludarabine conditioning, a marrow graft, and cyclophosphamide on days +3 and +4. Sequencing used PBMCs, obtained after allogeneic stem cell transplant with posttransplant cyclophosphamide. This chain uses TRBV7-8 with TRBJ1-2; D is possibly TRBD1 (5 bases). This TCR came from a female patient in her thirties or forties who received an allogeneic stem cell transplant from a related donor, was CMV-positive, and had no GVHD. Some T cells may be transferred from the graft donor. CDR3 amino acids: CASSLAGRARGYTF. As DNA, the CDR3 is TGTGCCAGCAGCTTAGCGGGCAGGGCGCGAGGCTACACCTTC.